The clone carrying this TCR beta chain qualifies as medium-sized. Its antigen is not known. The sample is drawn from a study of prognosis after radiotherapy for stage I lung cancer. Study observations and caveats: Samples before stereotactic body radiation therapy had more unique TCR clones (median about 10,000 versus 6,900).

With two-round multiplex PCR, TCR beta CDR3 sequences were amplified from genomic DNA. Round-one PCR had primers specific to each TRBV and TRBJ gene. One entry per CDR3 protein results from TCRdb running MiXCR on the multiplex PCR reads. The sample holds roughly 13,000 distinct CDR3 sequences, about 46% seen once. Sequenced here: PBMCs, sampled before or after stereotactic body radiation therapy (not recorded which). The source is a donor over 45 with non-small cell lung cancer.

CDR3 residues: CASSSPTRPLGEQYF. Here the CDR3 DNA reads TGTGCCAGCAGCAGTCCCACTAGGCCCCTAGGCGAGCAGTACTTC. This chain links TRBV28 with TRBJ2-7, with TRBD2 as a possible D gene (5 bases). V lost 6 bases, J lost 6 bases, and 21 bases lay in between. CDR1 and CDR2 from the germline V gene are MDHEN and SYDVKM. The CDR3 length is 15 residues.